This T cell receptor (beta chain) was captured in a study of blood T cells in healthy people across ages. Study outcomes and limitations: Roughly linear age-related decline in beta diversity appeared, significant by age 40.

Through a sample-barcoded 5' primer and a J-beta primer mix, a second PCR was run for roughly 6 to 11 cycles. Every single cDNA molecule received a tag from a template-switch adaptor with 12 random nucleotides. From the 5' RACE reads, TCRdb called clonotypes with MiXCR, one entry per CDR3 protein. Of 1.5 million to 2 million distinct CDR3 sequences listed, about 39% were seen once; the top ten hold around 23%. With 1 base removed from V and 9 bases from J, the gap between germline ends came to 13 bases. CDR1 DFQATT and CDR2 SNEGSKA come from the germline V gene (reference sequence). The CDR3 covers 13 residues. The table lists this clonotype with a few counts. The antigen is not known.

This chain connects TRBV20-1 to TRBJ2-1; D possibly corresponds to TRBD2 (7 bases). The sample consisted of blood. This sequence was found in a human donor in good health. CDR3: CSARGRGHAEQFF. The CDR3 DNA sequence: TGCAGTGCTAGAGGGCGGGGGCACGCTGAGCAGTTCTTC.